This T cell receptor (beta chain) was found in a study of blood T cells in healthy people across ages. A sample-barcoded 5' primer and a J-beta primer mix were used in a second PCR of about 6 to 11 cycles. TCRdb fed the 5' RACE reads into MiXCR, producing one record per CDR3 protein. The sample has 1.5 million to 2 million distinct CDR3 sequences, roughly 32% seen once. Caucasian, healthy and from Russia, the donors were aged between about 6 and 90. The amount of total RNA extracted per sample was at least 6 micrograms. The V end lost 3 bases, the J end lost 0 bases, and 12 bases lay between the germline ends. Germline loops: CDR1 DFQATT, CDR2 SNEGSKA (reference sequence). This CDR3 contains 14 residues.

The rearrangement joins TRBV20-1 to TRBJ2-7; perhaps D is TRBD1 or TRBD2 (6 bases each). This TCR was recovered from a woman in her twenties or thirties in good health. Sequencing used blood. The CDR3 loop is CSARGGRSSYEQYF. Here the CDR3 DNA reads TGCAGTGCTAGGGGGGGCCGGAGCTCCTACGAGCAGTACTTC.